The 6 T cell receptor beta chains below all came from one sample that was sequenced in a study of T cells after yellow fever vaccination. TCRdb ran MiXCR on the 5' RACE reads and lists one entry per CDR3 protein. The repertoire includes 500,000 to 650,000 distinct CDR3 sequences, around an eighth of them detected once, and over 12% sits in the top ten. The material sequenced was PBMCs, taken on the day of the yellow fever booster vaccination. Receptors were obtained from a man between 25 and 39 years old who received the YFV17D yellow fever vaccine.

In this sample, this clonotype turned up a few times. The chain combines TRBV11-3 with TRBJ2-3; 9 bases align to TRBD2. Germline assignment: CDR1 SGHNT and CDR2 YENEEA. Losses at the gene ends were 1 base for V and 3 bases for J; bases not matched to a gene: 8. The CDR3 runs 17 residues. As DNA, the CDR3 is TGTGCCAGCAGCTTAGGTGGTACTAGCGGGCGGACAGATACGCAGTATTTT. This gives the protein CASSLGGTSGRTDTQYF.

This clonotype showed up many times. The chain employs TRBV7-2 and TRBJ2-5; D perhaps matches TRBD1 (6 bases). The ends were cut back, 5 bases at V and 14 bases at J, with 24 bases in the middle. Germline V lookup: CDR1 SGHTA, CDR2 FQGNSA. CDR3 size: 14 residues. The CDR3 nucleotides read TGTGCCAGCAGCCCTAGCTGGACCCACAAGGGGGAATACTTC. This translates into CASSPSWTHKGEYF.

This clonotype was counted between two and nine times. This chain connects TRBV20-1 to TRBJ2-4; the D is unclear. In germline, CDR1 is DFQATT, CDR2 SNEGSKA (reference sequence). The CDR3 sequence is 13 residues long. Trimming took off 0 bases at V and 2 bases at J, with 5 bases between the two ends. The DNA of the CDR3 is TGCAGTGCTAGAGATCCCTCCAAAAACATTCAGTACTTC. Translating gives CSARDPSKNIQYF.

The gene calls are TRBV29-1 and TRBJ2-5, with TRBD1 identical over 8 bases. This CDR3 spans 15 amino acids. CDR1 SQVTM and CDR2 ANQGSEA come from the germline V gene. V dropped 8 bases and J dropped 2; count of bases not matched to a gene: 13. The CDR3 coding sequence is TGCAGCTCCCAGGGGGCCAGGGGCGTTCAAGAGACCCAGTACTTC. Translated: CSSQGARGVQETQYF.

This clonotype was counted ten times or more. Here the CDR3 reads CASSFGGSGLDTQYF. The CDR3 DNA is TGTGCCAGCAGTTTTGGCGGGAGCGGGTTAGATACGCAGTATTTT. The gene calls are TRBV12-3 or TRBV12-4 and TRBJ2-3, with 7 bases aligning to TRBD2. The CDR3 is made up of 15 amino acids. V was clipped by 3 bases and J by 5 bases; unmatched bases: 8.

This clonotype appeared a few times. The gene calls are TRBV5-1 and TRBJ1-6, with D possibly matching TRBD1 (5 bases). CDR3 length: 15 residues. Trimming took off 4 bases at V and 9 bases at J, with 17 bases between the two ends. Germline assignment: CDR1 SGHRS and CDR2 YFSETQ. CDR3 loop: CASSEGEIRGSPLHF. CDR3 in DNA: TGCGCCAGCAGCGAAGGGGAGATAAGGGGTTCACCCCTCCACTTT.